Presented here are 13 T cell receptor beta chains from one specimen sequenced in a study of vaccination and CD4 T cells after COVID-19. The assay that was used to sequence DNA from cultured CD4+ T cells was the Oncomine TCR Beta short-read assay. MiXCR, applied by TCRdb to the PCR reads, yields one record per CDR3 protein. The table lists 14,000 to 15,000 distinct CDR3 sequences, roughly 50% of them singletons, with 13% to 15% in the top ten. Which antigens these TCRs recognize remains unknown. The treatment: roughly ten-day PBMC culture with coronavirus spike peptide pools or control peptides (ViraFEST assay). Material: CD4+ T cells from blood, cultured in vitro. These receptors originate from a human donor who had recovered from COVID-19.

This chain connects TRBV7-2 to TRBJ2-5; 8 bases align to TRBD1. CDR1 and CDR2 (germline): SGHTA, FQGNSA. The CDR3 runs to 14 residues. J gave up 5 bases and V 3 bases, and 5 bases lay outside the gene matches. CDR3 in amino acids: CASSFQGARETQYF. CDR3 in DNA: TGTGCCAGCAGCTTTCAGGGGGCTCGGGAGACCCAGTACTTC.

This clonotype has only a few counts. The chain links TRBV19 to TRBJ1-6; D might be TRBD1 (5 bases). V lost 3 bases and J lost 9, with 12 bases in between. The germline V gene has CDR1 LNHDA and CDR2 SQIVND (reference sequence). This CDR3 comprises 14 residues. CDR3 sequence: CASSMATRGSPLHF. The CDR3 nucleotides read TGTGCCAGTAGTATGGCAACAAGGGGTTCACCCCTCCACTTT.

This chain uses TRBV7-6 with TRBJ2-3; no clear D. The germline gives CDR1 SGHVS, CDR2 FNYEAQ. Trimming removed 0 bases from V and 3 bases from J, with 4 bases in between. The CDR3 runs to 13 residues. The CDR3 region has the DNA TGTGCCAGCAGCTTAGCGCGGACAGATACGCAGTATTTT. It translates to CASSLARTDTQYF.

This clonotype was counted once. The CDR3 loop is CASRPKGQTEAFF. The CDR3 nucleotides read TGTGCCAGTAGACCAAAGGGGCAGACTGAAGCTTTCTTT. The chain uses TRBV19 and TRBJ1-1; D might be TRBD1 (5 bases). The CDR3 has 13 amino acids. Trimming removed 6 bases from V and 5 bases from J, with 13 bases in between. CDR1 and CDR2 from the germline V gene are LNHDA and SQIVND (reference sequence).

The rearrangement uses TRBV6-2 or TRBV6-3 and TRBJ1-1, with D possibly being TRBD1 (5 bases). The V end lost 6 bases, the J end lost 3 bases, and 11 bases lay between the germline ends. Germline loops: CDR1 MNHEY, CDR2 SVGEGT. This CDR3 is 13 amino acids long. CDR3 bases: TGTGCCAGCAGGAGGGCAGGGCACACTGAAGCTTTCTTT. Residues: CASRRAGHTEAFF.

The chain joins TRBV20-1 to TRBJ2-3; perhaps TRBD1 as D (6 bases). The CDR3 is 15 amino acids. Germline V CDR1 and CDR2: DFQATT, SNEGSKA (reference sequence). V was trimmed by 6 bases and J by 4 bases, leaving 20 bases between them. CDR3 DNA: TGCAGTGCCCCCACCGGGTCCCCAGGGGCAGATACGCAGTATTTT. Its translation is CSAPTGSPGADTQYF.

This rearrangement joins TRBV4-3 to TRBJ1-2; 8 bases map to TRBD1. The V gene's germline CDR1 is LGHNA and CDR2 YSLEER. The CDR3 loop spans 18 amino acids. V dropped 2 bases and J dropped 1; count of bases not matched to a gene: 12. CDR3 coding DNA: TGCGCCAGCAGCCAACGATGGGGTTCGACAGGGGTTAACTATGGCTACACCTTC. This gives the protein CASSQRWGSTGVNYGYTF.

This clonotype has just a few counts. The genes are TRBV20-1 and TRBJ1-2; D is unclear. Germline V gene sequence: CDR1 DFQATT, CDR2 SNEGSKA (reference sequence). The CDR3 runs to 13 residues. Trimming stripped 7 bases from V and 5 bases from J, with 17 bases between. The CDR3 nucleotides read TGCAGTGTTCCGCCTGAGTTGGGATATGGCTACACCTTC. Its translation: CSVPPELGYGYTF.

Only one count was recorded for this clonotype. This chain connects TRBV7-2 to TRBJ2-6, with D uncertain. CDR3 length: 18 amino acids. Germline V CDR1 and CDR2: SGHTA, FQGNSA. With 1 base removed from V and 0 bases from J, the gap between germline ends came to 13 bases. The CDR3 DNA sequence: TGTGCCAGCAGCTTAGGTGTCACTTTGGCCTCTGGGGCCAACGTCCTGACTTTC. Translated, it gives CASSLGVTLASGANVLTF.

V usage is TRBV20-1 and J usage is TRBJ1-4; no definite D call. CDR1 is DFQATT, CDR2 SNEGSKA, per germline (reference sequence). This CDR3 is built from 13 residues. With 5 bases removed from V and 1 base from J, the gap between germline ends came to 8 bases. CDR3 residues: CSAQPRTNEKLFF. The CDR3 coding sequence is TGCAGTGCTCAGCCGAGAACTAATGAAAAACTGTTTTTT.

This rearrangement joins TRBV11-2 to TRBJ1-6; 9 bases agree with TRBD1. The trim removed 1 base at V and 9 bases at J, leaving 4 bases unmatched. CDR1 and CDR2 (germline): SGHAT, FQNNGV. The CDR3 loop spans 15 amino acids. The CDR3 is CASSLGGTGSSPLHF. CDR3 nucleotides: TGTGCCAGCAGCTTAGGGGGGACAGGGTCTTCACCCCTCCACTTT.

This chain links TRBV12-3 or TRBV12-4 with TRBJ1-4, with a weak D call TRBD1 (5 bases). V was cut by 3 bases and J by 7 bases, with 18 bases left in between. This CDR3 is 16 amino acids long. DNA of the CDR3: TGTGCCAGCAGTTTGGTTCTCACGGGGCGGGGTGAAAAACTGTTTTTT. Amino acids: CASSLVLTGRGEKLFF.

This clonotype was detected only a few times. The J gene is TRBJ1-2, the V gene TRBV10-3; tentatively, D is TRBD1 (5 bases). Between the trimmed V and J ends, which lost 0 bases and 2 bases, there was a span of 10 bases. CDR3 length: 15 residues. The germline gives CDR1 ENHRY, CDR2 SYGVKD. CDR3 protein: CAISESGPINYGYTF. The CDR3 nucleotides are TGTGCCATCAGTGAGTCGGGACCGATCAACTATGGCTACACCTTC.